The 30 T cell receptor beta chains below all came from one sample that was sequenced in a study of blood T cell repertoires in COVID-19. Sequenced by immunoSEQ multiplex PCR; TCRdb stores in-frame clones only, minus some. The table shows a few hundred thousand clones, with 88% occurring only once. Material for sequencing was peripheral blood. These receptors all stem from a man in his sixties who had recovered from COVID-19.

The chain carries TRBV5-4 and TRBJ2-3; weak D call: TRBD2 (6 bases). Trimming took off 0 bases at V and 1 base at J, with 12 bases between the two ends. Germline V gene lookup returns CDR1 SGHNT and CDR2 YYREEE (reference sequence). This CDR3 has 16 residues. CDR3 in amino acids: CASSLEIGGGTDTQYF. Here the CDR3 DNA reads TGTGCCAGCAGCTTGGAAATCGGGGGAGGCACAGATACGCAGTATTTT. Using reference TRBV5-4 and TRBJ2-3 for the parts outside the CDR3, the full variable domain is ETGVTQSPTHLIKTRGQQVTLRCSSQSGHNTVSWYQQALGQGPQFIFQYYREEENGRGNFPPRFSGLQFPNYSSELNVNALELDDSALYLCASSLEIGGGTDTQYFGPGTRLTVL.

This chain uses TRBV6-5 with TRBJ2-3, with 10 bases that match TRBD1. Germline loops: CDR1 MNHEY, CDR2 SVGAGI. The CDR3 totals 15 residues. J lost 5 bases, V lost 0 bases, and 2 bases had no gene match. Here the CDR3 reads CASSYSGTGVDTQYF. For the CDR3, the DNA is TGTGCCAGCAGTTACTCAGGGACAGGGGTAGATACGCAGTATTTT.

The V gene is TRBV6-7, the J gene TRBJ1-4, with D uncertain. TRBV6-7 is assigned to the ORF class and has an uncertain function. Trimming took off 2 bases at V and 2 bases at J, with 33 bases between the two ends. The CDR3 sequence is 23 residues long. The CDR3, as DNA: TGTGCCAGCAGTTACCATCTTTTTACGGTTCGTACAGCGGAGTGCAAGACTAATGAAAAACTGTTTTTT. This translates into CASSYHLFTVRTAECKTNEKLFF.

The chain employs TRBV7-3 and TRBJ2-1; 12 bases agree with TRBD2. This CDR3 contains 17 residues. The V gene end was trimmed by 5 bases and the J gene end by 5 bases; junction bases not matched to a gene: 10. The germline CDR1 and CDR2 sequences are SGHTA and FQGTGA. The CDR3 DNA is TGTGCCAGCAGCCCCCGGACTAGCGGGGCTTATAACAATGAGCAGTTCTTC. This codes for CASSPRTSGAYNNEQFF. The full variable domain, its missing parts supplied by reference TRBV7-3 and TRBJ2-1, is GAGVSQTPSNKVTEKGKYVELRCDPISGHTALYWYRQSLGQGPEFLIYFQGTGAADDSGLPNDRFFAVRPEGSVSTLKIQRTERGDSAVYLCASSPRTSGAYNNEQFFGPGTRLTVL.

This clone was recorded a few times. Written as DNA, the CDR3 is TGTGCCAGCAGCTTAGAACAGACGAACACTGAAGCTTTCTTT. It encodes CASSLEQTNTEAFF. This chain links TRBV7-9 with TRBJ1-1, with no clear D. The CDR3 is made up of 14 amino acids. V was shortened by 1 base and J by 1 base, with 7 bases between the two germline ends. The germline V gene encodes CDR1 SEHNR and CDR2 FQNEAQ (reference sequence).

This clone was observed once. The V call is TRBV27, the J call TRBJ2-7, with 10 bases fitting TRBD1. V dropped 4 bases and J dropped 6; count of bases not matched to a gene: 3. The CDR3 extends over 13 amino acids. Germline CDR1 reads MNHEY; CDR2 reads SMNVEV (reference sequence). The CDR3 nucleotides are TGTGCCAGCAGTTCCTGGACAGGGGGCGAGCAGTACTTC. Protein product: CASSSWTGGEQYF.

This rearrangement joins TRBV2 to TRBJ2-1; D unclear. Trimming took off 5 bases at V and 9 bases at J, with 8 bases between the two ends. This CDR3 is 11 amino acids long. CDR1 is SNHLY, CDR2 FYNNEI, per germline. CDR3 amino acids: CASSLLVEQFF. In DNA, the CDR3 is TGTGCCAGCAGTCTACTCGTTGAGCAGTTCTTC.

The CDR3 sequence: CASSLSTNYGYTF. Here the CDR3 DNA reads TGTGCCAGCAGCTTGTCAACTAACTATGGCTACACCTTC. The chain uses TRBV7-9 and TRBJ1-2; D remains unclear. The ends were cut back, 3 bases at V and 0 bases at J, with 5 bases in the middle. Germline V gene lookup returns CDR1 SEHNR and CDR2 FQNEAQ (reference sequence). This CDR3 region has 13 residues.

The chain joins TRBV2 to TRBJ2-7; TRBD1 matches 7 bases. The junction had 6 bases not matched to a gene; V was cut back by 1 base and J by 6 bases. Germline lookup yields CDR1 SNHLY and CDR2 FYNNEI. The length of the CDR3 is 14 residues. CDR3 in amino acids: CASSEDRGTAEQYF. The CDR3 DNA is TGTGCCAGCAGTGAAGACAGGGGAACAGCCGAGCAGTACTTC.

The V gene is TRBV30, the J gene TRBJ2-7; maybe TRBD2 (6 bases). The V end lost 0 bases, the J end lost 2 bases, and 17 bases lay between the germline ends. The CDR3 extends over 16 amino acids. Germline V lookup: CDR1 GTSNPN, CDR2 SVGIG (reference sequence). The DNA for the CDR3 is TGTGCCTGGAGTGTACTTTGGGGGGATGGGACCTACGAGCAGTACTTC. This sequence encodes CAWSVLWGDGTYEQYF.

This clone was seen more than once but under ten times. Here the CDR3 reads CASSLEGLLYGYTF. The CDR3 DNA reads as TGTGCCAGCAGCCTAGAGGGACTGCTCTATGGCTACACCTTC. V and J are TRBV7-2 and TRBJ1-2; tentatively, D is TRBD1 (5 bases). Germline V CDR1 and CDR2: SGHTA, FQGNSA. V lost 5 bases and J 4 bases, leaving 14 bases between the germline ends. The CDR3 has 14 residues. The whole variable domain, filled in from reference TRBV7-2 and TRBJ1-2, reads GAGVSQSPSNKVTEKGKDVELRCDPISGHTALYWYRQSLGQGLEFLIYFQGNSAPDKSGLPSDRFSAERTGGSVSTLTIQRTQQEDSAVYLCASSLEGLLYGYTFGSGTRLTVV.

The gene calls are TRBV5-4 and TRBJ2-1; D may be TRBD1 (6 bases). Trimming cost V 0 bases and J 0 bases, with 7 bases left between them. CDR3 length: 15 residues. CDR1 is SGHNT, CDR2 YYREEE, per germline (reference sequence). CDR3 nucleotides: TGTGCCAGCAGCTTGGACAGGGTCTCCTACAATGAGCAGTTCTTC. It specifies CASSLDRVSYNEQFF.

The chain is built from TRBV3-1 (or the pseudogene TRBV3-2) and TRBJ1-2, with no clear D. The V gene's germline CDR1 is LGHDT and CDR2 YNNKEL (reference sequence). V lost 0 bases, J lost 8 bases, and 7 bases lay in between. The CDR3 length is 12 residues. CDR3 coding DNA: TGTGCCAGCAGCCAAGATTCAGGCGGCTACACCTTC. This encodes CASSQDSGGYTF.

This sequence joins TRBV2 and TRBJ1-1, with 8 bases lining up with TRBD1. Per germline, CDR1 SNHLY and CDR2 FYNNEI. This CDR3 is built from 14 residues. The J segment lost 3 bases and the V segment lost 10 bases, leaving 10 bases of the junction unmatched. CDR3 sequence (DNA): TGTGCCACCACAGGGGGGGGAGCCCACACTGAAGCTTTCTTT. It is translated as CATTGGGAHTEAFF.

For the CDR3, the DNA is TGTGCCAGCAGCGCGTGGGTCGGGGCCTACGAGCAGTACTTC. Translating it yields CASSAWVGAYEQYF. The chain uses TRBV6-5 and TRBJ2-7; TRBD2 is a possible D gene (5 bases). The CDR3 covers 14 residues. V gave up 6 bases and J gave up 2 bases, with 14 bases separating them. Germline-derived CDR1 and CDR2 are MNHEY and SVGAGI.

A single count supports this clone. This chain connects TRBV29-1 to TRBJ2-3, with D possibly matching TRBD1 (6 bases). The CDR3 totals 13 residues. In germline, CDR1 is SQVTM, CDR2 ANQGSEA. V dropped 2 bases and J dropped 10 bases, with 16 bases sitting between them. The CDR3 here is CSVEWTAQGAQYF. The CDR3 bases are TGCAGCGTTGAATGGACAGCCCAAGGAGCGCAGTATTTT.

This chain connects TRBV4-1 to TRBJ1-5; no firm D call. CDR1 is MGHRA, CDR2 YSYEKL, per germline. CDR3 length: 14 residues. V was shortened by 3 bases and J by 11 bases, with 17 bases between the two germline ends. The CDR3 bases are TGCGCCAGCAGCCACCCGGAGAGGGCGGAGGCCCAGCATTTT. Residues: CASSHPERAEAQHF.

This rearrangement joins TRBV6-5 to TRBJ2-7; TRBD1 matches at 7 bases. The CDR3 loop spans 15 amino acids. V lost 4 bases and J lost 6; bases outside the gene matches: 12. CDR1 and CDR2 (germline): MNHEY, SVGAGI. The CDR3 region is CASSFDLFSGGEQYF. The CDR3 DNA is TGTGCCAGCAGTTTCGACCTTTTTTCAGGGGGCGAGCAGTACTTC.

This chain joins TRBV7-9 and TRBJ1-2; no definite D call. The CDR3 is made up of 13 amino acids. Trimming removed 6 bases at V and 8 bases at J, with 16 bases between. The V gene's germline CDR1 is SEHNR and CDR2 FQNEAQ (reference sequence). CDR3 residues: CASSPDIIRGYTF. The DNA for the CDR3 is TGTGCCAGCAGTCCAGACATCATCCGGGGCTACACCTTC. The full variable domain, completed using reference TRBV7-9 and TRBJ1-2, is DTGVSQNPRHKITKRGQNVTFRCDPISEHNRLYWYRQTLGQGPEFLTYFQNEAQLEKSRLLSDRFSAERPKGSFSTLEIQRTEQGDSAMYLCASSPDIIRGYTFGSGTRLTVV.

This CDR3 is CSVAGGQGWTGELFF. The CDR3 DNA reads TGCAGCGTTGCAGGGGGGCAGGGGTGGACCGGGGAGCTGTTTTTT. J is TRBJ2-2 and V is TRBV29-1; maybe TRBD1 (7 bases). CDR3 length: 15 residues. Per germline, CDR1 SQVTM and CDR2 ANQGSEA. Trimming pared 4 bases from V and 5 bases from J, leaving 17 bases between.

The chain is built from TRBV6-5 and TRBJ1-3; D gene uncertain. Germline CDR1 and CDR2: MNHEY and SVGAGI. The CDR3 runs to 15 residues. V was pared by 3 bases and J by 0 bases, with 9 bases between. The CDR3 DNA reads TGTGCCAGCAGTTATTCAGGATTCTCTGGAAACACCATATATTTT. Its translation: CASSYSGFSGNTIYF.

The chain joins TRBV5-1 to TRBJ2-3; D ambiguous. CDR1 is SGHRS and CDR2 is YFSETQ in the germline V gene. The CDR3 has 14 amino acids. V gave up 0 bases and J gave up 6 bases, with 11 bases separating them. The CDR3 region has the DNA TGCGCCAGCAGCTTGGCGCGGTCTGGGGATACGCAGTATTTT. Its translation: CASSLARSGDTQYF. Using reference TRBV5-1 and TRBJ2-3 for the parts outside the CDR3, the full variable domain is KAGVTQTPRYLIKTRGQQVTLSCSPISGHRSVSWYQQTPGQGLQFLFEYFSETQRNKGNFPGRFSGRQFSNSRSEMNVSTLELGDSALYLCASSLARSGDTQYFGPGTRLTVL.

In this sample, this clone turned up once. CDR3: CASSFGGGGLTADTQYF. The CDR3 bases are TGTGCCAGCAGCTTTGGGGGCGGGGGCTTGACTGCAGATACGCAGTATTTT. The chain recombines TRBV11-3 with TRBJ2-3; D possibly corresponds to TRBD2 (7 bases). This CDR3 is built from 17 residues. Per the germline V gene, CDR1 is SGHNT and CDR2 is YENEEA. V was shortened by 3 bases and J by 4 bases, with 20 bases between the two germline ends.

The chain couples TRBV2 to TRBJ1-5; 7 nucleotides line up with TRBD1. V lost 4 bases and J lost 6; bases outside the gene matches: 6. The CDR3 sequence is 14 residues long. Looked up from germline, CDR1 is SNHLY and CDR2 is FYNNEI. The CDR3 DNA reads TGTGCCAGCAGTGTTATAGGGGGCGGTCAGCCCCAGCATTTT. As protein: CASSVIGGGQPQHF.

This chain connects TRBV30 to TRBJ2-1, with 7 bases fitting TRBD1. The germline CDR1 and CDR2 sequences are GTSNPN and SVGIG (reference sequence). The CDR3 length is 16 residues. The J segment lost 8 bases and the V segment lost 2 bases, leaving 15 bases of the junction unmatched. The CDR3: CAWSPPKTGTVDEQFF. For the CDR3, the DNA is TGTGCCTGGAGTCCACCCAAGACAGGGACGGTCGATGAGCAGTTCTTC.

The gene calls are TRBV24-1 and TRBJ1-2; TRBD1 matches at 8 bases. The CDR3 consists of 15 residues. Trimming cost V 3 bases and J 4 bases; bases outside gene matches: 6. Germline values: CDR1 KGHDR, CDR2 SFDVKD. CDR3 amino acids: CATSDRRGRGYGYTF. The CDR3 DNA follows: TGTGCCACCAGTGATCGCAGGGGGCGGGGCTATGGCTACACCTTC.

This chain links TRBV10-1 with TRBJ2-1; possibly TRBD2 for D (6 bases). Germline V gene data show CDR1 as WNHNN and CDR2 as SYGVQD (reference sequence). V lost 5 bases to trimming and J lost 8 bases, with 16 bases between them. This CDR3 contains 14 residues. The CDR3 spells CASSPPGARDEQFF. The CDR3, as DNA: TGCGCCAGCAGTCCTCCGGGAGCACGGGATGAGCAGTTCTTC.

The chain recombines TRBV4-1 with TRBJ2-5, with 8 bases matching TRBD1. V was pared by 3 bases and J by 1 base, with 4 bases of the junction left unmatched. CDR1 and CDR2 from the germline V gene are MGHRA and YSYEKL. This CDR3 region has 15 residues. CDR3 in amino acids: CASSQGDRSQETQYF. In nucleotides, the CDR3 is TGCGCCAGCAGCCAGGGGGACAGGTCCCAAGAGACCCAGTACTTC.

This sequence joins TRBV18 and TRBJ1-1; 9 bases agree with TRBD1. The CDR3 sequence is 15 residues long. The V gene end was trimmed by 3 bases and the J gene end by 5 bases; junction bases not matched to a gene: 7. Germline CDR1 reads KGHSH; CDR2 reads LQKENI. CDR3 in amino acids: CASSPLTGGDTEAFF. In DNA form, the CDR3 reads TGTGCCAGCTCACCCTTAACAGGGGGCGATACTGAAGCTTTCTTT.

The genes are TRBV7-3 and TRBJ2-7, with D perhaps matching TRBD1 (5 bases). CDR1 and CDR2 from the germline V gene are SGHTA and FQGTGA. V lost 1 base to trimming and J lost 9 bases, with 10 bases between them. The CDR3 consists of 12 residues. For the CDR3, the DNA is TGTGCCAGCAGCTTAATAGCAGGGCGGCAGTACTTC. It translates to CASSLIAGRQYF.